This T cell receptor beta chain originates from a study of blood T cell repertoires in COVID-19. Study context: Nucleic acid was either cDNA or gDNA, and it came from T cells, B-cell-depleted T cells, or PBMCs.

This table comes from immunoSEQ multiplex PCR, and its TCRdb copy is limited to in-frame clones, with some not included. The table has 50,000 to 70,000 clones, about 88% seen once. The CDR3 covers 15 residues. With 3 bases clipped from V and 8 bases from J, the junction kept 11 bases outside the gene matches. Germline CDR1 and CDR2: MDHEN and SYDVKM. The sequence came from a man aged 70-80 years with active COVID-19. Material for sequencing was peripheral blood. The chain uses TRBV28 and TRBJ2-3, with 7 bases matching TRBD1. CDR3 nucleotide sequence: TGTGCCAGCAGTTTTTTCCGGACAGGACAAAGTACGCAGTATTTT. Translation: CASSFFRTGQSTQYF.